The clone carrying this TCR beta chain has more than one count but fewer than ten. The antigen remains undetermined. The identical CDR3 is also encoded by other nucleotide sequences in the sample. The V and J ends lost 2 bases and 2 bases respectively, with 8 bases between them. The V gene's germline CDR1 is SGHRS and CDR2 YFSETQ. The CDR3 is made up of 13 amino acids. This record belongs to a study of beta chain features in type 1 diabetes. Every donor provided one heparinised blood draw, which averaged approximately 100 mL. Purities over 95% were achieved in all sorted populations. What was sequenced were expressed TCRB transcripts, since all of the isolated RNA had been reverse transcribed. Libraries were prepared by immunoSEQ multiplex PCR; TCRdb keeps only in-frame clonotypes and omits some of them. The profile shows about 240,000 clones, approximately 14% of them singletons. Study-wide results and limits: The naive, central memory and Treg TCRB repertoires showed an apparent similarity that was greater among patients than among healthy donors. When Type 1 diabetes patients were examined, their TCRB CDR3s proved moderately but significantly shorter in all four CD4+ subsets. Among type 1 diabetes patients, VDJ junctions had fewer insertions and more deletions.

J is TRBJ2-7 and V is TRBV5-1; D ambiguous. This receptor was obtained from a man aged 25 to 40 with type 1 diabetes. The sequenced sample consisted of naive CD4+ T cells from blood. This CDR3 is CASSFGQTYEQYF. The CDR3 coding sequence is TGCGCCAGCAGCTTTGGGCAAACCTACGAGCAGTACTTC.